These T cell receptor beta chains were read from a single sample in a study of PD-1 blockade in classical Hodgkin lymphoma. Profiled with immunoSEQ multiplex PCR; TCRdb holds only in-frame clones, not every one. The table lists roughly 56,000 clones, 85% to 90% of them singletons. Sequences were derived from peripheral blood mononuclear cells (PBMCs), sampled before the second cycle of nivolumab. All receptors come from a human donor with classical Hodgkin lymphoma. The CDR3 runs from the conserved cysteine through the conserved F or W. Fields, in order: D gene, V gene, J gene, clone size, CDR3 DNA, CDR3 protein. A D gene is named only where the DNA matches it firmly. Size tells how often a clone was seen (once, few, many) or the class of an expanded clone, and some rows leave it out.

>-|TRBV30|TRBJ1-3|-
TGTGCCTGGAGTGTGACAGGAGGAACGAACACCATATATTTT
CAWSVTGGTNTIYF
>-|TRBV2|TRBJ2-2|-
TGTGCCAGCACCGGACAGCCCACCGGGGAGCTGTTTTTT
CASTGQPTGELFF
>TRBD2|TRBV6-5|TRBJ2-7|-
TGTGCCAGCAGGTCAACTAGCGGGGTCTACGAGCAGTACTTC
CASRSTSGVYEQYF
>-|TRBV5-1|TRBJ1-5|-
TGCGCCAGCAGCTTGGATGATGGTCAGCCCCAGCATTTT
CASSLDDGQPQHF
>-|TRBV28|TRBJ1-2|-
TGTGCCAGCATGGCCGCCGGCCGCTGGTATGATGGCTACACCTTC
CASMAAGRWYDGYTF
>TRBD1|TRBV19|TRBJ2-2|-
TGTGCCAGTAGTATTCTGGACAGGACGAGCACCGGGGAGCTGTTTTTT
CASSILDRTSTGELFF
>TRBD1|TRBV19|TRBJ2-3|-
TGTGCCAGTAGTGCCCGAGCAGGGGGTGACACAGATACGCAGTATTTT
CASSARAGGDTDTQYF
>-|TRBV14|TRBJ2-1|medium-sized
TGTGCCAGCAGCCGCACGGAAATGAGTGAGCAGTTCTTC
CASSRTEMSEQFF
>-|TRBV7-9|TRBJ2-2|few
TGTGCCAGCAGCTTAAGACTAGTTCGTGACACCGGGGAGCTGTTTTTT
CASSLRLVRDTGELFF
>-|TRBV5-1|TRBJ2-3|-
TGCGCCAGCAATGTACGTAGCCCAAGCACAGATACGCAGTATTTT
CASNVRSPSTDTQYF
>TRBD1|TRBV10-3|TRBJ1-1|-
TGTGCCATCACCGGGGACAGGGGGAACACTGAAGCTTTCTTT
CAITGDRGNTEAFF
>-|TRBV7-2|TRBJ1-2|-
TGTGCCAGCAGCTTAGGGTTCAATATAGAAGGCTACACCTTC
CASSLGFNIEGYTF
>-|TRBV7-8|TRBJ1-2|-
TGTGCCAGCAGCTTACCGGGACTTGTTGGCTACACCTTC
CASSLPGLVGYTF
>-|TRBV5-1|TRBJ2-3|-
TGCGCCAGCAGCTTTTTTCCTCTCGGGGCAGGGGCAGATACGCAGTATTTT
CASSFFPLGAGADTQYF
>-|TRBV6-1|TRBJ1-1|-
TGTGCCAGCCCCATGGGAGGGAACACTGAAGCTTTCTTT
CASPMGGNTEAFF
>TRBD1|TRBV2|TRBJ1-6|once
TGTGCCAGCAGACTGACAGGGGAGAATGAGTCACCCCTCCACTTT
CASRLTGENESPLHF
>TRBD1|TRBV5-1|TRBJ2-3|-
TGCGCCAGCAGCTTGACAGGGGGTTCCACAGATACGCAGTATTTT
CASSLTGGSTDTQYF
>-|TRBV7-8|TRBJ2-7|few
TGTGCCAGCAGCTTAGCGCTACAGCAAGCCTACGAGCAGTACTTC
CASSLALQQAYEQYF
>TRBD1|TRBV4-2|TRBJ2-3|-
TGTGCCAGCAGCTCAAACAGGGGGCTGACCACAGATACGCAGTATTTT
CASSSNRGLTTDTQYF
>-|TRBV5-1|TRBJ2-5|-
TGCGCCAGCAGCTTGGGTAAGGAGGGAGAGACCCAGTACTTC
CASSLGKEGETQYF
>-|TRBV6-1|TRBJ2-3|once
TGTGCCAGCAGGGATGACAGAGGATCAGATACGCAGTATTTT
CASRDDRGSDTQYF
>-|TRBV5-1|TRBJ1-1|-
TGCGCCAGCAGCTTTTCGGGGGCTGAAGCTTTCTTT
CASSFSGAEAFF
>-|TRBV7-9|TRBJ1-2|once
TGTGCCACCTCGGAGGGGTGGTATGGCTACACCTTC
CATSEGWYGYTF
>-|TRBV2|TRBJ1-6|-
TGTGCCAGCAGTGAAAACGCAGGTCCAGATTCACCCCTCCACTTT
CASSENAGPDSPLHF
>-|TRBV2|TRBJ1-2|-
TGTGCCAGCAGTGAACCGGGAACCGGGGGCTACACCTTC
CASSEPGTGGYTF
>TRBD1|TRBV19|TRBJ1-5|-
TGTGCCAGTAGTATATTTCTAGGAGGGGGCATGCAGCCCCAGCATTTT
CASSIFLGGGMQPQHF
>TRBD1|TRBV5-5|TRBJ1-4|-
TGTGCCAGCAGCGGGACAGGGATCGGCGAAAAACTGTTTTTT
CASSGTGIGEKLFF
>-|TRBV6-1|TRBJ1-3|-
TGTGCCGCCGATAGGACAGCCGACTCTGGAAACACCATATATTTT
CAADRTADSGNTIYF
>TRBD2|TRBV5-4|TRBJ2-3|-
TGTGCCAGCAGCACCAGGACTAGCGGGGGGTCCGATACGCAGTATTTT
CASSTRTSGGSDTQYF
>-|TRBV11-2|TRBJ2-7|-
TGTGCCAGCAGCCCCCCGACCGGCGTATCCTACGAGCAGTACTTC
CASSPPTGVSYEQYF
>-|TRBV5-1|TRBJ1-1|-
TGCGCCAGTATGGTGACAGGCATGAACACTGAAGCTTTCTTT
CASMVTGMNTEAFF
>TRBD2|TRBV5-4|TRBJ2-7|-
TGTGCCAGCAGCAGCGGGACCGAGGCGTTCTGGGAGCAGTACTTC
CASSSGTEAFWEQYF
>-|TRBV28|TRBJ1-2|-
TGTGCCAGCAGTTTAACCCCTTCAGGGGATTGGAACTATGGCTACACCTTC
CASSLTPSGDWNYGYTF
>-|TRBV7-9|TRBJ1-2|-
TGTGCCAGCAGCTCCCAAATCCAGGGTGGCTACACCTTC
CASSSQIQGGYTF
>-|TRBV5-1|TRBJ2-7|-
TGCGCCAGCAGCTTGGTGGCGGGGGCGTACGAGCAGTACTTC
CASSLVAGAYEQYF
>-|TRBV5-1|TRBJ2-3|-
TGCGCCAGCAGCGTTCAGGGTACAGATACGCAGTATTTT
CASSVQGTDTQYF
>-|TRBV28|TRBJ1-2|-
TGTGCCAGCAGTCCGGAGGAATGGGGGCTGTATGGCTACACCTTC
CASSPEEWGLYGYTF
>TRBD2|TRBV5-1|TRBJ2-5|-
TGCGCCAGCAGCTCAGGGCTAGCGGGGACCCAGTACTTC
CASSSGLAGTQYF
>-|TRBV11-2|TRBJ2-5|-
TGTGCCAGCAGCCCACAGGGATGGGTCTCAGAGACCCAGTACTTC
CASSPQGWVSETQYF
>-|TRBV28|TRBJ1-6|-
TGTGCCAGCAGTGGGTACACGGGGACACCTAATTCACCCCTCCACTTT
CASSGYTGTPNSPLHF
>TRBD1|TRBV5-1|TRBJ2-5|-
TGCGCCAGCAGCTTGGCCGGGGCAGGGGGCGGAGAGACCCAGTACTTC
CASSLAGAGGGETQYF
>-|TRBV7-3|TRBJ2-7|-
TGTGCCAGCAGCTTGGAGGGGGGTTCCTACGAGCAGTACTTC
CASSLEGGSYEQYF
>TRBD1|TRBV7-9|TRBJ1-5|-
TGTGCCAGCAGCTCCGGGACAGGGTTGACACAGCCCCAGCATTTT
CASSSGTGLTQPQHF
>TRBD2|TRBV7-8|TRBJ2-1|few
TGTGCCAGCAGCTTCCCCCGGCGACTAGCGGTCCACAATGAGCAGTTCTTC
CASSFPRRLAVHNEQFF
>-|TRBV6-5|TRBJ1-6|-
TGTGCCAGCAGTTACACCTCCACGGGACTTCAATCACCCCTCCACTTT
CASSYTSTGLQSPLHF
>TRBD2|TRBV5-1|TRBJ2-3|-
TGCGCCAGCACTAGCGGGATTAGCACAGATACGCAGTATTTT
CASTSGISTDTQYF
>-|TRBV19|TRBJ1-1|-
TGTGCCAGTAGTGCTGACAGACTTACTGAAGCTTTCTTT
CASSADRLTEAFF
>-|TRBV5-1|TRBJ2-2|once
TGCGCCAGCCGAGCTCCTGGTAAGGAGAACACCGGGGAGCTGTTTTTT
CASRAPGKENTGELFF
>TRBD1|TRBV5-1|TRBJ2-2|-
TGCGCCAGCAGGGGACAGGTCGGTGGGGAGCTGTTTTTT
CASRGQVGGELFF
>-|TRBV19|TRBJ2-1|once
TGTGCCAGTAGTTCTCCGGGATGGGGCTCCTACAATGAGCAGTTCTTC
CASSSPGWGSYNEQFF
>TRBD2|TRBV5-1|TRBJ2-5|-
TGCGCCAGCAGCTTGGCGGCGGGGGGCACCGAGACCCAGTACTTC
CASSLAAGGTETQYF
>-|TRBV28|TRBJ2-2|-
TGTGCCAGCAGTTGGTGGTCTCGCTTGACCGGGGAGCTGTTTTTT
CASSWWSRLTGELFF
>-|TRBV5-6|TRBJ1-3|once
TGTGCCAGCAGCTTGCGACATGCGAGCTCTGGAAACACCATATATTTT
CASSLRHASSGNTIYF
>-|TRBV6-5|TRBJ1-1|-
TGTGCCAGCAGTTACCGAGCGATAAACACTGAAGCTTTCTTT
CASSYRAINTEAFF
>TRBD2|TRBV4-1|TRBJ2-3|-
TGCGCCAGCAGCCAATATCCTAGCGGGGGGTTTGTTGATACGCAGTATTTT
CASSQYPSGGFVDTQYF
>-|TRBV6-1|TRBJ1-3|-
TGTGCCAGCAGTGAAGAGTATAAGTCGATGATATCCTCTGGAAACACCATATATTTT
CASSEEYKSMISSGNTIYF
>-|TRBV23-1|TRBJ1-5|-
TGCGCCAGTTCTCCGGGGCACAATCAGCCCCAGCATTTT
CASSPGHNQPQHF